This T cell receptor beta chain comes out of a study of cytomegalovirus exposure and HLA in healthy donors (TCRdb year 2017). Context from the whole study: In an earlier analysis of approximately 640 of the donors, under 300 Gb of sequence data and some 100 million unique TCR beta sequences from roughly 190 million T cells were reported. In a later analysis, previously published TCR beta repertoires from several hundred donors were re-analyzed and high-resolution HLA genotyping was added so that TCR occurrence patterns could be studied. Genome-wide SNP genotypes for about 55% of the roughly 670 donors were used in a later genetic analysis, which treated that subset as a discovery cohort. The study aimed to test whether signatures of past pathogen exposure could be identified by cataloging public T cell receptors. Across approximately 400 genotyped donors of the cohort, an average of approximately 240,000 unique TCR beta nucleotide sequences per donor were sequenced, and around 20% of those sequences were non-productive. The number of donors typed differed by locus, with about 620-630 for A, B, C, DRB1 and DQB1, roughly 520 for DQA1, about 610 for DPA1, and about 450 for DPB1. All discovery cohort repertoires had been generated using a single sequencing platform. To predict cytomegalovirus infection status, the study combined high-throughput TCR immunosequencing, statistical association of individual TCRs with disease status, and machine learning. Rather than drawing on any new phenotypic data, the later analysis identified candidate immune exposures from TCR beta sequences and the way those sequences occurred across donors. Donor age, sex, ethnicity and CMV serostatus were collected together with the repertoire data. Four to six DR-DQ haplotypes were handled as single units for association and clustering, since linkage in the cohort was strong. HLA typing covered class I and class II loci at four-digit resolution. Besides the first cohort of approximately 670 subjects, a separate validation cohort made up of 120 different subjects was used. Of the 300 to 450 genotyped donors, roughly 80% were placed in the genetic ancestry cluster associated with self-reported Caucasian donors. Roughly 300 gigabases of sequencing data and tens of millions of unique TCR sequences were included in an early release covering several hundred HLA-typed donors. The study profiled the T cell repertoires of 550 to 700 subjects by immunosequencing and related them to cytomegalovirus serostatus. To decide whether each TCR beta V gene segment behaved as functional or pseudogenic, an earlier analysis of some 580 of the donors relied on high-throughput TCR beta sequencing.

Worth noting for this clone: Its cognate antigen has yet to be identified. No quality values exist for individual bases; no much larger clone is one base distant.

Receptor libraries were prepared by the immunoSEQ multiplex PCR assay. The multiplex PCR relied on a mix of 60 forward primers for TCR Vbeta segments and 13 reverse primers for TCR Jbeta segments. A multiplex PCR assay on genomic DNA amplified the CDR3 region of rearranged TCR beta genes. The Illumina HiSeq System was used to sequence the amplified TCR beta libraries as 87-base-pair reads. In the source study's methods: A later analysis tallied around 80 million unique TCR beta chains across the 610 or so repertoires, and approximately 12 million of those chains were shared by two or more donors. To remove PCR and sequencing errors, raw reads were error-corrected and collapsed into unique sequences using a nearest-neighbor algorithm that merged closely related sequences. V, D and J gene segments were assigned by aligning CDR3 sequences to IMGT reference sequences. For a sequence to be retained, at least a six-nucleotide match to both a V gene segment and a J gene segment was required. Rearrangements were called productive when the CDR3 lacked stop codons and stayed in frame with V and J; all others were non-productive. CDR3 was defined by IMGT convention, running from the second conserved V-encoded cysteine to the conserved J-encoded phenylalanine. Sequences without an unambiguous match to a single V gene segment were excluded from the earlier analysis of several hundred of the donors. In an earlier analysis of roughly 600 of the donors, a V segment was called functional when productive rearrangements were above 56.7%, and segregating when the standard deviation between donors exceeded 5%. To diagnose cytomegalovirus status from the catalog of TCR beta chain sequences, a statistical classification framework was built. V and J gene assignment, in a later analysis, came from comparing TCR nucleotide sequences with IMGT/GENE-DB human TR gene sequences. In a later analysis, CDR3 sequences and most-parsimonious VDJ recombination scenarios were assigned using the TCRdist pipeline. A later analysis defined each TCR beta chain by its CDR3 amino acid sequence plus V-gene family, and excluded reads lacking a unique V-gene family. A later analysis removed 600 or so highly shared, low-generation-probability nucleotide sequences to deal with suspected cross-contamination and a sequencing artifact. A later analysis calculated a clonal expansion index for each public chain from normalized within-repertoire ranks of inferred template counts. Generation probabilities in a later analysis came from a VDJ recombination model fitted to out-of-frame rearrangements, and those results were checked against IGoR. A later analysis scored TCR-TCR, TCR-HLA and TCR-CMV co-occurrence with hypergeometric tests, applying a repertoire-size bias correction to TCR pairs. In a later analysis, false discovery rates were estimated by permuting HLA or CMV assignments 20 times. In a later analysis, co-occurring TCRs were grouped with DBSCAN, and TCRdist sequence similarity was added when clustering was performed within HLA-allele-positive subsets. Repertoires with fewer than 30,000 or more than 120,000 public chains were left out of co-occurrence clustering, as were four to six repertoires with anomalous nucleotide sharing. TCRdb took this table from immuneACCESS and kept in-frame rearrangements with V and J called. Such tables lack part of the clones; where checked against another copy, unresolved V genes explain under half of the gap, and the rest is unexplained. V, J and clone size reflect that table, while D and trimming were determined from the DNA. The sample has 55,000 to 70,000 clones on record, almost 70% of them singletons. The top ten clonotypes cover around 17% of the sample.

From the cysteine through the phenylalanine, the CDR3 covers 16 amino acids. Only the CDR3 portion is preserved as DNA: 48 bases, with reading frame beginning at the first base. Trimming leaves V shorter by 5 bases and J shorter by 1 base, with the junction holding 8 bases beyond the gene matches. Sequences SGHTA (CDR1) and FQGNSA (CDR2) are obtained from the germline V gene. The cohort consisted of more than 650 healthy bone marrow donors. Cohort members were all nominally healthy when sampled, although unrecorded immune exposures were likely present. The donor was CMV seropositive and was included in the group of 250 to 350 seropositive cohort members. A peripheral blood sample was collected from each donor, and TCR beta sequencing was performed on peripheral blood mononuclear cells. The Qiagen DNeasy Blood Extraction Kit was used to extract genomic DNA from the blood cell samples. Study-level results and caveats: Presence/absence analyses assumed roughly uniform sequencing depth across donors, an assumption that may not hold. Cytomegalovirus status was reported to be diagnosed by the classifier with high specificity and sensitivity in both the original and validation cohorts. V-gene and J-gene trimming of TCR beta chains was associated with a missense DCLRE1C variant in a later genetic analysis, and the association was replicated in an independent cohort. Linkage disequilibrium might explain the correlated functional status among segregating V segments, but an unknown experimental factor could not be excluded. Broadly in line with IMGT annotations, most TCR beta V segments showed up in productive rearrangements about 87% or about 30% of the time in an earlier analysis of roughly 590 of the donors. The sequencing pipeline was judged likely to have produced a cluster of highly shared sequence variants as a technical artifact. A further reported finding was that TCR beta sequences accurately predicted the HLA-A and HLA-B alleles for most subjects in the first cohort. Because HLA typing was missing for some donors at each locus, association tests included only the typed subset. The 87-base-pair reads could not distinguish some IMGT-functional V segments, including TRBV6-2 and TRBV6-3, so those segments were excluded. Most TCR sequences were seen in very few donors, while some public TCRs were found in many individuals. A later analysis found that HLA-associated TCR beta chains were more clonally expanded and had lower generation probabilities than equally common non-associated chains. When HLA alleles, especially DR and DQ, strongly co-occurred, attributing TCR associations to individual alleles was difficult. Immune exposure information for the cohort was limited to CMV serostatus. In a later analysis, most CMV-associated TCR beta chains were found to appear HLA-restricted, with HLA associations seemingly driven largely by CMV exposure. This cohort had only TCR beta chains sequenced, and the lack of alpha or paired-chain data limited which features could be detected. In a later analysis, TCR association rates were found to vary across HLA loci, with the most associated TCRs seen for DRB1 alleles and the fewest for HLA-C alleles. Compared with the approximately 600-donor mean, donors in an Asian-associated ancestry cluster had fewer N-insertions in productive TCRs, according to a later genetic analysis. Around 16 rarely observed V segments, including chromosome 9 orphons, were excluded from the earlier analysis of approximately 600 of the donors because counts were too low. It was suggested by the authors that the approach could potentially be generalized to other disease states and immunological phenotypes. A few of the identified cytomegalovirus-associated TCR beta chains were confirmed in vitro to be specific for cytomegalovirus antigens. Specific HLA alleles were associated with around 18,000 TCR beta sequences at a false discovery rate of 0.05 in a later analysis. According to a later analysis, parvovirus B19, influenza, CMV and Epstein-Barr virus appeared linked to several top co-occurrence clusters. A total of 150 to 200 TCR beta chains were listed by the study as associated with cytomegalovirus.

This clonotype originated in a middle-aged man in good health and CMV-seropositive. The chain couples TRBV7-2 to TRBJ2-4; a stretch of 7 junction bases matches TRBD1. The sequenced sample consisted of PBMCs. Here is the DNA: TGTGCCAGCAGCCTACAGGGGTTTGCGGCCAAAAACATTCAGTACTTC. It translates as CASSLQGFAAKNIQYF.